This T cell receptor (beta chain) was sequenced in a study of blood T cell dynamics during melanoma immunotherapy. Study summary: Patients with metastatic melanoma got pembrolizumab or nivolumab-ipilimumab as first-line care.

Each bulk PBMC sample had approximately 340 ng DNA loaded. Sequenced by immunoSEQ multiplex PCR; TCRdb stores in-frame clones only, minus some. The sample yields about 8,000 clones, 81% seen once. Trimming shortened V by 3 bases and J by 3 bases, and 15 bases separated the two germline ends. Germline V gene data show CDR1 as SGHTA and CDR2 as FQGNSA. The CDR3 totals 15 residues. Whole-study findings and limits: Unlike progressors, later disease-control patients had W3 repertoires gaining clonality or diversity. It remained unknown if the driving T cell clones were melanoma-specific.

The time point is: week 3, after first cycle of checkpoint inhibitor. A remark on this clone: The antigen is unknown.

The V gene is TRBV7-2, the J gene TRBJ2-7; a possible D gene is TRBD2 (6 bases). The sequence derives from a human donor with melanoma. This specimen consisted of blood, obtained from a patient treated with checkpoint blockade. In nucleotides, the CDR3 is TGTGCCAGCAGCTTGCGGGGCAACCCTATCTACGAGCAGTACTTC. Translation gives CASSLRGNPIYEQYF.